Each of the 26 T cell receptor beta chains below was sequenced from the same sample in a study of blood T cell repertoires in COVID-19. Measured with immunoSEQ multiplex PCR; TCRdb has only the in-frame clones, and not every one. The data contain about 300,000 clones, 85% to 90% of them seen just once; the ten biggest clones take up roughly 5.9%. Sequencing was carried out using peripheral blood. Receptors originate from a woman aged 50 to 65 with COVID-19, enrolled during active disease.

This rearrangement joins TRBV30 to TRBJ1-1; D possibly corresponds to TRBD1 (6 bases). Germline V CDR1 and CDR2: GTSNPN, SVGIG (reference sequence). The CDR3 covers 18 residues. Between the trimmed V and J ends, which lost 5 bases and 4 bases, there was a span of 29 bases. In nucleotides, the CDR3 is TGTGCCTGGGGGAGCGCACAGGGTCGGTTCGGTATAGGCACTGAAGCTTTCTTT. Translated, it gives CAWGSAQGRFGIGTEAFF.

The CDR3 loop reads CAWSRVNSPLHF. The CDR3 nucleotides read TGTGCCTGGAGCCGGGTTAATTCACCCCTCCACTTT. The chain combines TRBV30 with TRBJ1-6; D is unclear. The CDR3 length is 12 residues. Trimming pared 3 bases from V and 6 bases from J, leaving 6 bases between. Germline loops: CDR1 GTSNPN, CDR2 SVGIG (reference sequence).

This chain connects TRBV7-2 to TRBJ2-7; TRBD1 aligns across 7 bases. The CDR3 covers 13 residues. Unmatched junction bases numbered 8, after V lost 3 bases and J lost 9 bases. Germline V gene lookup returns CDR1 SGHTA and CDR2 FQGNSA. CDR3 DNA: TGTGCCAGCAGCTTTAGACAGGGTAGCGTGCAGTACTTC. This sequence encodes CASSFRQGSVQYF.

The chain combines TRBV7-8 with TRBJ1-4; the match to TRBD1 covers 10 bases. V was pared by 5 bases and J by 7 bases, with 19 bases of the junction left unmatched. Germline loops: CDR1 SGHVS, CDR2 FQNEAQ. The CDR3 runs 19 residues. The DNA for the CDR3 is TGTGCCAGCAGCCCGAGATATCCGGGACAGGGGAGGCTAGGTGAAAAACTGTTTTTT. It codes for CASSPRYPGQGRLGEKLFF.

The chain carries TRBV19 and TRBJ2-7, with 12 bases that match TRBD2. The CDR3 has 18 residues. V trimming: 3 bases; J trimming: 0 bases; junction bases outside the gene matches: 9. Per germline, CDR1 LNHDA and CDR2 SQIVND (reference sequence). The DNA for the CDR3 is TGTGCCAGTAGTATGGGTAGACTAGCGGGAGCCCGCTCCTACGAGCAGTACTTC. Protein product: CASSMGRLAGARSYEQYF.

V is TRBV3-1 (or the pseudogene TRBV3-2) and J is TRBJ2-7; D possibly corresponds to TRBD2 (6 bases). V gave up 4 bases and J gave up 3 bases, with 16 bases separating them. The CDR3 consists of 15 residues. Germline CDR1 LGHDT, CDR2 YNNKEL (reference sequence). CDR3 sequence: CASSPTLTSFYEQYF. The CDR3 nucleotides read TGTGCCAGCAGCCCCACCCTGACTAGTTTCTACGAGCAGTACTTC.

This chain uses TRBV11-2 with TRBJ2-1; D may be TRBD2 (5 bases). Germline CDR1 reads SGHAT; CDR2 reads FQNNGV. Trimming removed 1 base from V and 0 bases from J, with 7 bases in between. CDR3 length equals 15 residues. CDR3 DNA: TGTGCCAGCAGCTTAGCTAGCATCTCCTACAATGAGCAGTTCTTC. It translates to CASSLASISYNEQFF. The full variable domain, completed using reference TRBV11-2 and TRBJ2-1, is EAGVAQSPRYKIIEKRQSVAFWCNPISGHATLYWYQQILGQGPKLLIQFQNNGVVDDSQLPKDRFSAERLKGVDSTLKIQPAKLEDSAVYLCASSLASISYNEQFFGPGTRLTVL.

CDR3 amino acids: CASSFPAGTGSYEQYF. The CDR3 DNA reads TGTGCCAGCAGCTTCCCCGCCGGGACAGGGAGCTACGAGCAGTACTTC. The chain employs TRBV7-9 and TRBJ2-7, with TRBD1 matching 9 bases. The CDR3 spans 16 residues. CDR1 and CDR2 from the germline V gene are SEHNR and FQNEAQ (reference sequence). V lost 3 bases to trimming and J lost 3 bases; unmatched junction nucleotides: 9.

The chain combines TRBV5-1 with TRBJ1-1; 8 nucleotides line up with TRBD1. Germline V CDR1 and CDR2: SGHRS, YFSETQ. The trim removed 4 bases at V and 1 base at J, leaving 9 bases unmatched. The CDR3 contains 16 residues. The CDR3 nucleotides read TGCGCCAGCAGCCCCAGGACAGGGCAGGGGAACACTGAAGCTTTCTTT. Amino acid sequence: CASSPRTGQGNTEAFF.

This chain connects TRBV5-1 to TRBJ2-2, with 10 bases identical to TRBD2. The ends lost 1 base at V and 2 bases at J; junction bases unmatched: 11. This CDR3 spans 19 amino acids. The germline V gene has CDR1 SGHRS and CDR2 YFSETQ. The CDR3 loop reads CASSLWALAGTSNTGELFF. In DNA form, the CDR3 reads TGCGCCAGCAGCTTGTGGGCACTAGCGGGGACCTCTAACACCGGGGAGCTGTTTTTT.

The J gene is TRBJ1-5, the V gene TRBV5-5, with unresolved D. Trimming took off 2 bases at V and 1 base at J, with 7 bases between the two ends. The CDR3 extends over 14 amino acids. The germline V gene encodes CDR1 SGHKS and CDR2 YYEKEE (reference sequence). The CDR3 spells CASSFDKSNQPQHF. DNA of the CDR3: TGTGCCAGCAGCTTCGACAAAAGCAATCAGCCCCAGCATTTT.

The chain combines TRBV6-5 with TRBJ2-1; D remains ambiguous. Deletions cut 9 bases from V and 0 bases from J, with 12 bases between. CDR1 and CDR2 (germline): MNHEY, SVGAGI. The CDR3 has 14 residues. CDR3: CASMRLSSYNEQFF. CDR3 in DNA: TGTGCCAGTATGAGGTTATCCTCCTACAATGAGCAGTTCTTC.

This sequence joins TRBV5-4 and TRBJ2-2; no reliable D call. CDR1 and CDR2 (germline): SGHNT, YYREEE (reference sequence). The CDR3 length is 13 residues. V was trimmed by 2 bases and J by 3 bases, leaving 5 bases between them. The CDR3 DNA reads TGTGCCAGCAGCTTACTATACACCGGGGAGCTGTTTTTT. This gives the protein CASSLLYTGELFF.

The genes are TRBV30 and TRBJ2-2; D not resolved. The V gene's germline CDR1 is GTSNPN and CDR2 SVGIG (reference sequence). Trimming shortened V by 0 bases and J by 3 bases, and 5 bases separated the two germline ends. The CDR3 covers 13 residues. The CDR3 sequence is CAWSVQDTGELFF. CDR3 nucleotide sequence: TGTGCCTGGAGTGTACAAGACACCGGGGAGCTGTTTTTT.

This chain uses TRBV5-8 with TRBJ2-1; weak D call: TRBD1 (5 bases). The CDR3 sequence is 14 residues long. Germline CDR1 and CDR2: SGHTS and YDEGEE. The ends were cut back, 3 bases at V and 8 bases at J, with 15 bases in the middle. This CDR3 reads CASSYGHPVDEQFF. Here the CDR3 DNA reads TGTGCCAGCAGCTACGGACACCCTGTGGATGAGCAGTTCTTC.

For the CDR3, the DNA is TGTGCCAGTCACTTATCGGGACTGTCAAATGAGCAGTTCTTC. Its protein product is CASHLSGLSNEQFF. The chain employs TRBV19 and TRBJ2-1, with D possibly TRBD2 on 6 matching bases. This CDR3 is 14 amino acids long. CDR1 and CDR2 from the germline V gene are LNHDA and SQIVND (reference sequence). Trimming pared 8 bases from V and 7 bases from J, leaving 18 bases between.

This chain uses TRBV5-6 with TRBJ1-4; D is undetermined. The CDR3 sequence is 15 residues long. The germline CDR1 and CDR2 sequences are SGHDT and YYEEEE. The V end lost 3 bases, the J end lost 3 bases, and 12 bases lay between the germline ends. The CDR3 bases are TGTGCCAGCAGCTGGGAGAGGGAGGCTAATGAAAAACTGTTTTTT. Its protein is CASSWEREANEKLFF.

The chain is built from TRBV18 and TRBJ2-5; TRBD2 aligns across 13 bases. J was trimmed by 5 bases and V by 4 bases; bases with no gene match: 7. The CDR3 has 16 amino acids. The V gene's germline CDR1 is KGHSH and CDR2 LQKENI. CDR3 nucleotides: TGTGCCAGCTCACTCGGACTAGCGGGAGTTATTGAGACCCAGTACTTC. Protein product: CASSLGLAGVIETQYF.

The J gene is TRBJ1-6, the V gene TRBV27; maybe TRBD1 (6 bases). Germline lookup yields CDR1 MNHEY and CDR2 SMNVEV (reference sequence). The CDR3 extends over 13 amino acids. Trimming pared 6 bases from V and 7 bases from J, leaving 10 bases between. Here the CDR3 DNA reads TGTGCCAGCAGCGCCAGGGGAAATTCACCCCTCCACTTT. Translated: CASSARGNSPLHF.

The V call is TRBV10-3, the J call TRBJ2-6; 8 bases agree with TRBD2. Germline V gene sequence: CDR1 ENHRY, CDR2 SYGVKD. This CDR3 comprises 17 residues. The ends lost 6 bases at V and 3 bases at J; junction bases unmatched: 10. CDR3 residues: CAISPGLAAGGANVLTF. CDR3 coding DNA: TGTGCCATCAGCCCCGGACTAGCAGCTGGTGGGGCCAACGTCCTGACTTTC.

The chain couples TRBV30 to TRBJ2-7; no reliable D call. V shed 4 bases and J shed 3 bases, with 10 bases lying between them. Germline V gene lookup returns CDR1 GTSNPN and CDR2 SVGIG (reference sequence). The CDR3 runs 12 residues. The CDR3 coding sequence is TGTGCCTGGACGCCAGGTTACTACGAGCAGTACTTC. Translating it yields CAWTPGYYEQYF. Looking up the rest from reference TRBV30 and TRBJ2-7 gives the full variable domain: SQTIHQWPATLVQPVGSPLSLECTVEGTSNPNLYWYRQAAGRGLQLLFYSVGIGQISSEVPQNLSASRPQDRQFILSSKKLLLSDSGFYLCAWTPGYYEQYFGPGTRLTVT.

The gene calls are TRBV9 and TRBJ2-3; D is undetermined. This CDR3 region has 11 residues. From germline, CDR1 is SGDLS and CDR2 YYNGEE. V was trimmed by 4 bases and J by 10 bases, leaving 10 bases between them. The CDR3 DNA follows: TGTGCCAGCAGCCCCATGGCGGCGCAGTATTTT. Translating it yields CASSPMAAQYF.

This chain joins TRBV12-3 or TRBV12-4 and TRBJ2-2; no clear D gene. Deletions cut 5 bases from V and 6 bases from J, with 10 bases between. This CDR3 has 13 amino acids. CDR3 region: CASSLSIPGELFF. The CDR3 DNA reads as TGTGCCAGCAGTCTATCTATCCCCGGGGAGCTGTTTTTT.

This clone was recorded only once. The chain uses TRBV30 and TRBJ2-3; D remains unclear. This CDR3 has 11 amino acids. Looked up from germline, CDR1 is GTSNPN and CDR2 is SVGIG (reference sequence). With 7 bases removed from V and 6 bases from J, the gap between germline ends came to 11 bases. CDR3 region: CAYSPDDTQYF. CDR3 in DNA: TGTGCCTACTCACCTGATGATACGCAGTATTTT.

The chain recombines TRBV2 with TRBJ2-2; possible D gene TRBD2, 6 bases. Trimming took off 7 bases at V and 4 bases at J, with 13 bases between the two ends. The CDR3 consists of 14 residues. The V gene's germline CDR1 is SNHLY and CDR2 FYNNEI. CDR3: CASMRRVSTGELFF. CDR3 coding DNA: TGTGCCAGCATGAGGAGGGTCAGCACCGGGGAGCTGTTTTTT.

The gene calls are TRBV15 and TRBJ2-1; 14 nucleotides align to TRBD2. This CDR3 has 19 amino acids. The V and J ends lost 1 base and 6 bases, in that order; junction bases with no gene match: 11. Germline CDR1 is LNHNV and CDR2 is YYDKDF (reference sequence). The CDR3 bases are TGTGCCACCAGCAGAGGACTAGCGGGAGGGCCGTCGAATGTCAATGAGCAGTTCTTC. Translated: CATSRGLAGGPSNVNEQFF.